The rows below give T cell receptor beta chains drawn from one sample of a study of blood T cell repertoires in COVID-19. The assay was immunoSEQ multiplex PCR, and TCRdb's table has in-frame clones only and misses some. The profile covers about 150,000 clones, with around 87% appearing a single time and around 16% taken by the ten largest. Sequencing used peripheral blood. These TCRs come from a woman aged 40 to 55 with acute or convalescent COVID-19. CDR3s include the opening cysteine and the closing phenylalanine or tryptophan. A D gene is named only where the DNA matches it firmly. Rows give clone size only sometimes, using once, few, many, or a class for an expanded clone.

TRBV6-1	.	12	TRBJ2-1	.	TGTGCCAGCGGAGCCTTCTACAATGAGCAGTTCTTC	CASGAFYNEQFF
TRBV28	.	16	TRBJ2-2	.	TGTGCCAGCAGTACGATAGGGGGGGGCGGCACCGGGGAGCTGTTTTTT	CASSTIGGGGTGELFF
TRBV2	TRBD1	14	TRBJ1-5	once	TGTGCCAGCGCCGGGACAGGGGGCAATCAGCCCCAGCATTTT	CASAGTGGNQPQHF
TRBV27	TRBD1	15	TRBJ2-1	.	TGTGCCAGCAGGACACCGGGACAGGGGTTGTATGAGCAGTTCTTC	CASRTPGQGLYEQFF
TRBV3-1/TRBV3-2	.	14	TRBJ1-4	.	TGTGCCAGCAGCCCCTCAGTAAGATCTGAAAAACTGTTTTTT	CASSPSVRSEKLFF
TRBV5-1	.	16	TRBJ2-3	.	TGCGCCAGCAGCTTGGGCGGATCTTCTAGCACAGATACGCAGTATTTT	CASSLGGSSSTDTQYF
TRBV5-1	TRBD1	16	TRBJ2-7	.	TGCGCCAGCAGCTTGGTTCAGGGACAGGGGGCCCACGAGCAGTACTTC	CASSLVQGQGAHEQYF
TRBV25-1	TRBD1	13	TRBJ1-2	.	TGTGCCAGCAGTCTAGACAGGGGGCAGGGCTACACCTTC	CASSLDRGQGYTF
TRBV6-5	TRBD1	15	TRBJ1-6	.	TGTGCCAGCAGTACCGGACAGGCCTATAATTCACCCCTCCACTTT	CASSTGQAYNSPLHF
TRBV5-1	TRBD1	13	TRBJ2-3	.	TGCGCCAGCAGCCCTGGGGACAGCTATACGCAGTATTTT	CASSPGDSYTQYF
TRBV7-3	TRBD2	15	TRBJ2-5	.	TGTGCCAGCAGCTTAGGGACTAGCGATCAAGAGACCCAGTACTTC	CASSLGTSDQETQYF
TRBV5-1	.	13	TRBJ2-7	.	TGCGCCAGCATTCTGCTCAGTCCCTACGAGCAGTACTTC	CASILLSPYEQYF
TRBV19	TRBD1	15	TRBJ2-7	.	TGTGCCAGTAGTATTGGACAGGGGGATTTCTACGAGCAGTACTTC	CASSIGQGDFYEQYF
TRBV7-8	.	14	TRBJ2-1	.	TGTGCCAGCAGCTTTTTCGAGGTTCGGTGGGAGCAGTTCTTC	CASSFFEVRWEQFF
TRBV9	.	14	TRBJ2-7	.	TGTGCCAGCAGCGTAGAAGACAGTGCCTACGAGCAGTACTTC	CASSVEDSAYEQYF
TRBV11-2	.	13	TRBJ2-1	.	TGTGCCAGCAGCTTCAGCGACTACAATGAGCAGTTCTTC	CASSFSDYNEQFF
TRBV19	.	16	TRBJ1-5	once	TGTGCCAGTAGTATAGGACAGGCCAAGTTCAATCAGCCCCAGCATTTT	CASSIGQAKFNQPQHF
TRBV5-1	TRBD1	14	TRBJ2-7	.	TGCGCCAGCAGCTTCTACAGGGGGCGGGACGAGCAGTACTTC	CASSFYRGRDEQYF
TRBV5-1	.	14	TRBJ2-3	.	TGCGCCAGCAAGTTCTCGGGGGTTGGGGATACGCAGTATTTT	CASKFSGVGDTQYF
TRBV7-3	TRBD1	14	TRBJ1-1	.	TGTGCCAGCAGCTCGTCAGGGGGCCGCACTGAAGCTTTCTTT	CASSSSGGRTEAFF
TRBV4-1	.	15	TRBJ2-7	.	TGCGCCAGCAGCCAAGGTCTAGCTAGGTCCTACGAGCAGTACTTC	CASSQGLARSYEQYF
TRBV30	TRBD1	16	TRBJ2-1	.	TGTGCCTGGAGTCGGACAGGCAAAAGCTCCTACAATGAGCAGTTCTTC	CAWSRTGKSSYNEQFF
TRBV28	.	14	TRBJ2-3	.	TGTGCCAGCAGTTTTCAGGGCTTGACAGATACGCAGTATTTT	CASSFQGLTDTQYF
TRBV30	TRBD1	18	TRBJ1-3	.	TGTGCCTGCCACTCTCCGGGACAGGGGCGATCCGCTGGAAACACCATATATTTT	CACHSPGQGRSAGNTIYF
TRBV5-4	TRBD2	15	TRBJ2-5	.	TGTGCCAGCAGCCTGACTAGCGGGGCACAAGAGACCCAGTACTTC	CASSLTSGAQETQYF